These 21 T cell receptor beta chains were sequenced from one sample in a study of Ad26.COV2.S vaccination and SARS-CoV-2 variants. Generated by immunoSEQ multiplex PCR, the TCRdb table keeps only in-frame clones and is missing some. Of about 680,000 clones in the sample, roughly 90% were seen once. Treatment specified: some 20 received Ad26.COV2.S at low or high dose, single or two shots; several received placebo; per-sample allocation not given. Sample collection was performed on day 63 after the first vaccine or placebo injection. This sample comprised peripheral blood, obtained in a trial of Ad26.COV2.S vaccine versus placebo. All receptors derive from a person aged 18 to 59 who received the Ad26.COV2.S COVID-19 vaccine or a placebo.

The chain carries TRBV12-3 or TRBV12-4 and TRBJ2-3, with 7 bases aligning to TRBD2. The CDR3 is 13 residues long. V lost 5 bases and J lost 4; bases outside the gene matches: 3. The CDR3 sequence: CASSPTSADTQYF. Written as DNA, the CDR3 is TGTGCCAGCAGTCCCACTAGCGCAGATACGCAGTATTTT.

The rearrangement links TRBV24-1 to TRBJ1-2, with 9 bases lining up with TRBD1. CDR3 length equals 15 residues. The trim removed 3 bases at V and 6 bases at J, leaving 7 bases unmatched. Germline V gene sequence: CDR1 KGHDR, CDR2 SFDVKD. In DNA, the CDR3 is TGTGCCACCAGTGATCCCGCGGGACAGGGTGATGGCTACACCTTC. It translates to CATSDPAGQGDGYTF.

The CDR3 reads CASSSEGRGGVDTQYF. Written as DNA, the CDR3 is TGTGCCAGCAGCTCGGAAGGGCGGGGGGGCGTAGATACGCAGTATTTT. The rearrangement joins TRBV7-2 to TRBJ2-3, with 9 bases fitting TRBD2. Germline-derived CDR1 and CDR2 are SGHTA and FQGNSA. The CDR3 consists of 16 residues. V shed 4 bases and J 5 bases; nucleotides not matched to a gene: 10.

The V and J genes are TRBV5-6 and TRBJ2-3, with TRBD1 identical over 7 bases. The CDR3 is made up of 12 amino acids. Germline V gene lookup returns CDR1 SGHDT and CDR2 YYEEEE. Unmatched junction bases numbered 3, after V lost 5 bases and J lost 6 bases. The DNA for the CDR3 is TGTGCCAGCAGAGTACAGGGGGATACGCAGTATTTT. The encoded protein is CASRVQGDTQYF.

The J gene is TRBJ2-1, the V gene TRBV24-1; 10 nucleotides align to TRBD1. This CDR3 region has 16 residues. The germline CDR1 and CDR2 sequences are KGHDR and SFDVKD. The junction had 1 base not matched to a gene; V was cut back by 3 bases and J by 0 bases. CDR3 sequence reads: CATSDRQGASYNEQFF. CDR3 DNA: TGTGCCACCAGTGATCGACAGGGGGCCTCCTACAATGAGCAGTTCTTC.

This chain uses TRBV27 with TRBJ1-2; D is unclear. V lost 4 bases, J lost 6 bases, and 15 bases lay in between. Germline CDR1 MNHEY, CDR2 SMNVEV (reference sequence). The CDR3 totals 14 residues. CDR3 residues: CASSSSTGQHGYTF. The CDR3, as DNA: TGTGCCAGCAGTTCCTCAACCGGGCAGCATGGCTACACCTTC.

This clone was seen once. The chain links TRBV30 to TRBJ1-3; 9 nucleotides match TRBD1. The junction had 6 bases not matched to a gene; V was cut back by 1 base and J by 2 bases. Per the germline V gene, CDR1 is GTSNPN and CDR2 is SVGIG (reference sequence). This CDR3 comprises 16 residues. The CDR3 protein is CAWSGRDRVPGNTIYF. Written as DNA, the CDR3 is TGTGCCTGGAGTGGCAGGGACAGGGTGCCTGGAAACACCATATATTTT.

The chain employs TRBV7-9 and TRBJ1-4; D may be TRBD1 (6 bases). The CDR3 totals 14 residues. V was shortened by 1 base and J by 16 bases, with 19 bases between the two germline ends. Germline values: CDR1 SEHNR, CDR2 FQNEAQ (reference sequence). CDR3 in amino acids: CASSLEGGIQGTFF. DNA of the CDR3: TGTGCCAGCAGCTTAGAAGGCGGGATACAGGGTACGTTTTTT.

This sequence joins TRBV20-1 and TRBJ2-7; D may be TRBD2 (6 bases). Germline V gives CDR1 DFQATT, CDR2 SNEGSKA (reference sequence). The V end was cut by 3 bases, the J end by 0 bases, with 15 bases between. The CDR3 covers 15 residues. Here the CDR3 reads CSASGGLPSSYEQYF. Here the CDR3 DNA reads TGCAGTGCTAGTGGGGGACTCCCGAGCTCCTACGAGCAGTACTTC.

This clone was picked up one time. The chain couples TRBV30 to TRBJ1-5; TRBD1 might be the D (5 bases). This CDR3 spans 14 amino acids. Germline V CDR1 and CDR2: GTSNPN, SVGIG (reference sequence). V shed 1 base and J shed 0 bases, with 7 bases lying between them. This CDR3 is CAWSGQYSNQPQHF. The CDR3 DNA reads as TGTGCCTGGAGTGGACAGTATAGCAATCAGCCCCAGCATTTT.

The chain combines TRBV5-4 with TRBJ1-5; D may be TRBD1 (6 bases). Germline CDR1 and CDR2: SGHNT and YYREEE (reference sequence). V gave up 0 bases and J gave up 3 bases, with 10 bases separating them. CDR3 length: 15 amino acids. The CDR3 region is CASSLGGANNQPQHF. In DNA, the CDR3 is TGTGCCAGCAGCTTGGGGGGGGCCAACAATCAGCCCCAGCATTTT.

The CDR3 bases are TGCAGTGCTAGAGCCGACCTGGCCCAGCATTTT. Translated: CSARADLAQHF. V and J are TRBV20-1 and TRBJ1-5, with D unresolved. The CDR3 length is 11 residues. The germline CDR1 and CDR2 sequences are DFQATT and SNEGSKA (reference sequence). Between the trimmed V and J ends, which lost 1 base and 11 bases, there was a span of 9 bases.

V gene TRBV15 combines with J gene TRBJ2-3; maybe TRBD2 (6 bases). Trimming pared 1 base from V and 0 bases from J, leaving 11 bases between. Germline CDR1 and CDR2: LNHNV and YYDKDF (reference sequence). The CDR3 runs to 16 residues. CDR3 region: CATSRGKGTSTDTQYF. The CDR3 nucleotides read TGTGCCACCAGCAGAGGGAAGGGGACTAGCACAGATACGCAGTATTTT.

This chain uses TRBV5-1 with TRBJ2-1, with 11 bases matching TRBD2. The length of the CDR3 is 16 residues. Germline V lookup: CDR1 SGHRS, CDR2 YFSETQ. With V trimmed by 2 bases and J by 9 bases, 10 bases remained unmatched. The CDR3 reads CASSLLLAGAYGEQFF. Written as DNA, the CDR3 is TGCGCCAGCAGCTTACTACTAGCGGGGGCGTATGGTGAGCAGTTCTTC.

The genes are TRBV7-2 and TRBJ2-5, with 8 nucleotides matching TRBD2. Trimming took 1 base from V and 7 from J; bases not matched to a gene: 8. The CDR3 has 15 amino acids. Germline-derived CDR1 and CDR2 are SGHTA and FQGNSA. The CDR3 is CASSLDRTSLGTQYF. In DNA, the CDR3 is TGTGCCAGCAGCTTAGATCGGACTAGCCTCGGGACCCAGTACTTC.

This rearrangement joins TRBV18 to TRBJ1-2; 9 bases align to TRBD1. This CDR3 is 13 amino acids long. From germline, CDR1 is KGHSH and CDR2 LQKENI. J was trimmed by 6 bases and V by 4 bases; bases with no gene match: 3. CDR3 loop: CASSRTGADGYTF. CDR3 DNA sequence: TGTGCCAGCTCACGGACAGGGGCGGATGGCTACACCTTC.

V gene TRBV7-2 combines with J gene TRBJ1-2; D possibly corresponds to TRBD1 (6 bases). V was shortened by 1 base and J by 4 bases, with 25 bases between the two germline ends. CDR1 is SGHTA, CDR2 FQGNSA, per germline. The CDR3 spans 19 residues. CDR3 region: CASSLGGGGAGTGVYGYTF. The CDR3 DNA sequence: TGTGCCAGCAGCTTAGGGGGGGGCGGCGCTGGTACTGGGGTCTATGGCTACACCTTC.

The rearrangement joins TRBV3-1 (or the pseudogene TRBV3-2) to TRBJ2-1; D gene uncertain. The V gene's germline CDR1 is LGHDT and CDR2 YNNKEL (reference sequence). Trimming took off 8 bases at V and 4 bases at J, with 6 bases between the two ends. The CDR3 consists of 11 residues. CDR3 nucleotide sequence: TGTGCCAGCGGTCTTTACAATGAGCAGTTCTTC. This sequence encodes CASGLYNEQFF.

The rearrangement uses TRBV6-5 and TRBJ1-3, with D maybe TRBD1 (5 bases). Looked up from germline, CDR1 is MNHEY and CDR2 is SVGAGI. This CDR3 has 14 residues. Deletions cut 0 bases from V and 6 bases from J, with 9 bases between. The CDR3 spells CASSYSAGINTIYF. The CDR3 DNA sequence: TGTGCCAGCAGTTACTCGGCAGGGATAAACACCATATATTTT.

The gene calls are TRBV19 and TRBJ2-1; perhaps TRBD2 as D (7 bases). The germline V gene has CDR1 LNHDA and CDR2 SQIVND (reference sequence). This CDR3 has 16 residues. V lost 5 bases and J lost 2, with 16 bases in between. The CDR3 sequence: CASSPSLGGAYNEQFF. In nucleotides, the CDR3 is TGTGCCAGTAGTCCGTCACTAGGGGGGGCCTACAATGAGCAGTTCTTC.

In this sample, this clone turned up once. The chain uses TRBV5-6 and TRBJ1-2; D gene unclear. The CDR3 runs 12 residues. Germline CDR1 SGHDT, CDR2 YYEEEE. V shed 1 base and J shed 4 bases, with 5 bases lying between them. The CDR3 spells CASSLSAYGYTF. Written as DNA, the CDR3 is TGTGCCAGCAGCTTGTCGGCCTATGGCTACACCTTC.